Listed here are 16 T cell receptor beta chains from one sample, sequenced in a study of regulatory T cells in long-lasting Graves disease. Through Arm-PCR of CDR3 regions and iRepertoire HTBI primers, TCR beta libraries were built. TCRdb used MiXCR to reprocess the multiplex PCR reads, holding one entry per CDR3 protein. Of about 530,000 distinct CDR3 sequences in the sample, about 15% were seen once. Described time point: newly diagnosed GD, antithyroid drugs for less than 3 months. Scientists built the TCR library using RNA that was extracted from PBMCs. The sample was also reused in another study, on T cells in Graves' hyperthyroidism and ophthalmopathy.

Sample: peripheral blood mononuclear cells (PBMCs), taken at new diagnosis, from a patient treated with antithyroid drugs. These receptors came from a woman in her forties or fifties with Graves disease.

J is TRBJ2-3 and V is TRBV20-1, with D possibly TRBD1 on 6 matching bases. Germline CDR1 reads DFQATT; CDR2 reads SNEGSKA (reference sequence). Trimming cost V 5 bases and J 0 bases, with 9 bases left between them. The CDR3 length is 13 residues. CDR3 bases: TGCAGTGCTGGGGGCGGAAGCACAGATACGCAGTATTTT. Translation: CSAGGGSTDTQYF.

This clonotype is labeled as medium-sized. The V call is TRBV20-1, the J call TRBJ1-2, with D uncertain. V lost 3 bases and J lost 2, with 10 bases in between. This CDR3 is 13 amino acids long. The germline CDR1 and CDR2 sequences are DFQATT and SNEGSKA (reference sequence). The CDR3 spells CSASSGRNYGYTF. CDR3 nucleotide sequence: TGCAGTGCTAGTTCGGGCAGAAACTATGGCTACACCTTC.

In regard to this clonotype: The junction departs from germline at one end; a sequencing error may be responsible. CDR3 loop: CAGSMGTRHGNTIYF. In DNA form, the CDR3 reads TGTGCCGGCAGCATGGGGACACGGCATGGAAACACCATATATTTT. The chain couples TRBV7-9 to TRBJ1-3; tentatively, D is TRBD1 (6 bases). The germline gives CDR1 SEHNR, CDR2 FQNEAQ (reference sequence). CDR3 length equals 15 residues.

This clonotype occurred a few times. In DNA, the CDR3 is TGTGCCAGCAGCTCTGGGACAATCACCGGGGAGCTGTTTTTT. Amino acids: CASSSGTITGELFF. The chain joins TRBV11-2 to TRBJ2-2; possibly TRBD1 for D (6 bases). The CDR3 has 14 residues. V dropped 4 bases and J dropped 4 bases, with 10 bases sitting between them. In germline, CDR1 is SGHAT, CDR2 FQNNGV.

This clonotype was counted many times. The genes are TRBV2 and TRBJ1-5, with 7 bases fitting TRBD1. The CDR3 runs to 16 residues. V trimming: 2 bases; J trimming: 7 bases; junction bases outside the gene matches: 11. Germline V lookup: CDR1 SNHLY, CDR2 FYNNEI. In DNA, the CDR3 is TGTGCCAGCAGTGAAAGATTTGTCTACAGGGGACAGCCCCAGCATTTT. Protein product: CASSERFVYRGQPQHF.

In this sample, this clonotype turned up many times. CDR3 nucleotides: TGTGCCAGCAGCACCCGAAGGGGCTCTGAAGCTTTCTTT. Encoded protein: CASSTRRGSEAFF. The chain has TRBV13 and TRBJ1-1; a weak D match, TRBD1 (5 bases). V lost 5 bases and J lost 6, with 13 bases in between. This CDR3 region has 13 residues. The germline V gene encodes CDR1 PRHDT and CDR2 FYEKMQ (reference sequence). Drawing the rest from reference TRBV13 and TRBJ1-1, the complete variable domain is AAGVIQSPRHLIKEKRETATLKCYPIPRHDTVYWYQQGPGQDPQFLISFYEKMQSDKGSIPDRFSAQQFSDYHSELNMSSLELGDSALYFCASSTRRGSEAFFGQGTRLTVV.

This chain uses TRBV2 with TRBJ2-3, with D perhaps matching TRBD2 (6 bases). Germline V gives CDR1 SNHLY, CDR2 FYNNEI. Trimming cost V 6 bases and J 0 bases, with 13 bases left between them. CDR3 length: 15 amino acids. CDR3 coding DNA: TGTGCCAGCAGCGGTGGAGGGAAGAGCACAGATACGCAGTATTTT. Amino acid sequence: CASSGGGKSTDTQYF.

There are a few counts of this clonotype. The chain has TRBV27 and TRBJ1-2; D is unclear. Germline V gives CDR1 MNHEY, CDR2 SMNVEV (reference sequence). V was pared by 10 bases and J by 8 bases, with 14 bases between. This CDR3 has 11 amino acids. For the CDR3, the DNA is TGTGCCACCCGATCCGTCGGCGGCTACACCTTC. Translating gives CATRSVGGYTF.

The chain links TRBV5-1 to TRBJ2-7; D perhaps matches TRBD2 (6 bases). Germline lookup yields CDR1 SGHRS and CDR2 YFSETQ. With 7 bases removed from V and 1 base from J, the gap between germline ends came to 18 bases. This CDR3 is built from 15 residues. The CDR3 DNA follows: TGCGCCAGCGCCCCACTTGCGGGGAGGTCCTACGAGCAGTACTTC. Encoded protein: CASAPLAGRSYEQYF.

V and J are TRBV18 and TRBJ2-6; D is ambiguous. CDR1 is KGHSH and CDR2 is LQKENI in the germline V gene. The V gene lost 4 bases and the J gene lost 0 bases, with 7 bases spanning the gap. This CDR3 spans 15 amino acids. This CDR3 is CASSLTPSGANVLTF. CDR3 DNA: TGTGCCAGCTCACTCACCCCCTCTGGGGCCAACGTCCTGACTTTC.

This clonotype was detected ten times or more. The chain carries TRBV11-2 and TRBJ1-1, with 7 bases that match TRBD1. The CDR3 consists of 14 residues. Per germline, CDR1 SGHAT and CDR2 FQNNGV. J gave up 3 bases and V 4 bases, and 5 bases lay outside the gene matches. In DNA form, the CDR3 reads TGTGCCAGCAGCTATACAGGGGTATACACTGAAGCTTTCTTT. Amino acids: CASSYTGVYTEAFF.

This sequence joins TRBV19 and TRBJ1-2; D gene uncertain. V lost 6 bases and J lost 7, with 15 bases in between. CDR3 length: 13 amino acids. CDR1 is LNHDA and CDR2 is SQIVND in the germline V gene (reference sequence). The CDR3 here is CASSWADALGYTF. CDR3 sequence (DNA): TGTGCCAGTAGCTGGGCAGACGCTCTTGGCTACACCTTC. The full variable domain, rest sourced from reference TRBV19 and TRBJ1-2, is DGGITQSPKYLFRKEGQNVTLSCEQNLNHDAMYWYRQDPGQGLRLIYYSQIVNDFQKGDIAEGYSVSREKKESFPLTVTSAQKNPTAFYLCASSWADALGYTFGSGTRLTVV.

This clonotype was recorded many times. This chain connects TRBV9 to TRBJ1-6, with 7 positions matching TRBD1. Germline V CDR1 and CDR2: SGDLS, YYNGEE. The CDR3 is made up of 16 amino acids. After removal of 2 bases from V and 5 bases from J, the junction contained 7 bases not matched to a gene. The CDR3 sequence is CASSVQGGSHNSPLHF. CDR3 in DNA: TGTGCCAGCAGCGTTCAGGGGGGATCCCATAATTCACCCCTCCACTTT. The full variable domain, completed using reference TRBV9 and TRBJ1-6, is DSGVTQTPKHLITATGQRVTLRCSPRSGDLSVYWYQQSLDQGLQFLIQYYNGEERAKGNILERFSAQQFPDLHSELNLSSLELGDSALYFCASSVQGGSHNSPLHFGNGTRLTVT.

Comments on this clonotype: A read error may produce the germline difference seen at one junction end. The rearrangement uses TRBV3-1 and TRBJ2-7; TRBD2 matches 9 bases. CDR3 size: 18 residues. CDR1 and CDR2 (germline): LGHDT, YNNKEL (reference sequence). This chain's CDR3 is CATSQARPSGVWPYEQYF. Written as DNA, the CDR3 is TGTGCCACCAGCCAAGCGAGGCCTAGCGGGGTTTGGCCCTACGAGCAGTACTTC.

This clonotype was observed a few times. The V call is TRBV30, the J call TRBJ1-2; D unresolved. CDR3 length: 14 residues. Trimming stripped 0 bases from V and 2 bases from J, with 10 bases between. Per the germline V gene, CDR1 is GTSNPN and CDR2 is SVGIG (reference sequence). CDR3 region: CAWSVLVANYGYTF. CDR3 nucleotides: TGTGCCTGGAGTGTACTCGTTGCAAACTATGGCTACACCTTC. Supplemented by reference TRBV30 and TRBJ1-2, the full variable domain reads SQTIHQWPATLVQPVGSPLSLECTVEGTSNPNLYWYRQAAGRGLQLLFYSVGIGQISSEVPQNLSASRPQDRQFILSSKKLLLSDSGFYLCAWSVLVANYGYTFGSGTRLTVV.

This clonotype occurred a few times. The CDR3 region has the DNA TGCAGTGCTAGAGGGTCTAGCGGGGGCCGACTTTACGAGCAGTACTTC. This encodes CSARGSSGGRLYEQYF. The genes are TRBV20-1 and TRBJ2-7; 10 bases map to TRBD2. After removal of 1 base from V and 4 bases from J, the junction contained 10 bases not matched to a gene. From germline, CDR1 is DFQATT and CDR2 SNEGSKA (reference sequence). The CDR3 has 16 residues.